What follows describes a single T cell receptor beta chain. The data were obtained in a study of cytomegalovirus exposure and HLA in healthy donors. The CDR3 contains 21 residues. CDR1 and CDR2 (germline): SGDLS, YYNGEE. The V segment lost 3 bases and the J segment 2 bases; nucleotides outside the gene matches: 19. Researchers ran the PCR with 60 Vbeta and 13 Jbeta primers. Sequencing was performed with immunoSEQ multiplex PCR; in TCRdb, only in-frame clones are kept and a portion is missing. The sample carries more than 95,000 clones, 80% recorded once. The chain links TRBV9 to TRBJ2-3, with TRBD1 matching 12 bases. The source material was PBMCs. The clonotype was recovered from a man younger than 40 in good health and CMV-seropositive. In DNA form, the CDR3 reads TGTGCCAGCAGCGCGCTCCCGGGACAGGGGGCGGCTTTTCCCTACACAGATACGCAGTATTTT. Encoded protein: CASSALPGQGAAFPYTDTQYF.